This is a list of T cell receptor beta chains from one sample in a study of Ad26.COV2.S vaccination and SARS-CoV-2 variants. Profiling relied on immunoSEQ multiplex PCR, and the TCRdb table lists in-frame clones only, not all of them. The sample includes over 400,000 clones, about nine tenths of them seen just once. Specimen: peripheral blood, collected in a trial of Ad26.COV2.S vaccine versus placebo. The receptors here all came from a person between 18 and 60 years old who received the Ad26.COV2.S COVID-19 vaccine or a placebo. Both conserved end residues are part of each CDR3. Fields, in order: V gene, J gene, D gene, clone size, CDR3 protein, CDR3 DNA. The D gene is left open where the match is weak. Only some rows state a clone size, as once, few, many or a class for expanded clones.

>TRBV19|TRBJ2-2|NA|NA
CASSLRTRTGELFF
TGTGCCAGTAGTCTTCGGACGCGCACCGGGGAGCTGTTTTTT
>TRBV28|TRBJ2-7|TRBD2|once
CASSLGLAGRNEQYF
TGTGCCAGCAGTTTAGGACTAGCGGGAAGGAACGAGCAGTACTTC
>TRBV7-2|TRBJ2-7|TRBD2|NA
CASSLGSWGLAGGEQYF
TGTGCCAGCAGCTTGGGGTCTTGGGGTCTAGCGGGAGGCGAGCAGTACTTC
>TRBV6-2/TRBV6-3|TRBJ2-3|TRBD2|NA
CASSKLADPKDTQYF
TGTGCCAGCAGTAAACTAGCGGACCCGAAAGATACGCAGTATTTT
>TRBV3-1/TRBV3-2|TRBJ2-7|NA|NA
CASSDPYEQYF
TGTGCCAGCAGCGATCCCTACGAGCAGTACTTC
>TRBV27|TRBJ2-1|NA|NA
CASSSRVNEQFF
TGTGCCAGCAGTTCCAGGGTGAATGAGCAGTTCTTC
>TRBV3-1/TRBV3-2|TRBJ2-4|NA|NA
CASSSGFQIQYF
TGTGCCAGCAGCTCCGGGTTTCAGATTCAGTACTTC
>TRBV18|TRBJ1-4|TRBD1|NA
CASSLDREQFNEKLFF
TGTGCCAGCTCGTTGGACAGGGAACAATTTAATGAAAAACTGTTTTTT
>TRBV16|TRBJ1-6|TRBD1|few
CASSQQGQDNSPLHF
TGTGCCAGCAGCCAGCAGGGACAGGATAATTCACCCCTCCACTTT
>TRBV28|TRBJ1-1|NA|NA
CASSLSGGGTEAFF
TGTGCCAGCAGTTTAAGTGGGGGGGGCACTGAAGCTTTCTTT
>TRBV7-9|TRBJ1-2|TRBD1|NA
CASSSLPTGIYGYTF
TGTGCCAGCAGCTCTTTACCGACAGGGATCTATGGCTACACCTTC
>TRBV18|TRBJ1-4|NA|NA
CASSPTPETNEKLFF
TGTGCCAGCTCACCCACGCCGGAGACTAATGAAAAACTGTTTTTT
>TRBV6-1|TRBJ2-1|TRBD2|NA
CASSERGLAANEQFF
TGTGCCAGCAGTGAAAGGGGACTAGCGGCGAATGAGCAGTTCTTC